This record covers a single T cell receptor beta chain. No cognate antigen has been identified for it. Per-base qualities were not stored, and no clone one base away is much larger. Library prep was done by PCR. The reads were generated on an Illumina HiSeq 2500. To reduce PCR and sequencing biases, unique molecular identifiers were incorporated into the TCR beta cDNA libraries. Every 1 to 10 million input T cells yielded about 500,000 cDNA molecules, meaning each molecule approximated one T cell. The patient libraries were prepared and sequenced using the same protocol as the earlier healthy control dataset. Within a given batch, samples were prepared together, multiplexed and sequenced on the same HiSeq lane. The study's processing was this. Raw barcoded reads were processed with MIGEC, discarding single-read molecular identifier groups before consensus assembly and CDR3 extraction. VDJtools was used for post-analysis of the clonotype tables, with diversity normalized by down-sampling every dataset to the smallest sample size. In repertoire overlap clustering, CDR3 amino acid sequences, but not nucleotide sequences, were matched to correct batch-related cross-sample contamination. The raw public data were reprocessed by TCRdb itself: fastp quality trimming at Q25, MiXCR clonotype calling, in-frame beta chains only. Each CDR3 protein appears once, grouped with its most common genes and DNA. TCRdb's processing, not the authors', yielded these V and J calls. Across this sample there are roughly 670,000 distinct CDR3 sequences, with approximately 60% seen only once. Of the sample, roughly 10% falls within the top ten clones.

A distance of 18 bases separates the germline ends of V and J, which lose 3 bases and 4 bases respectively. The germline V gene sets CDR1 to MGHRA and CDR2 to YSYEKL. Spanning cysteine to phenylalanine, the CDR3 consists of 16 amino acids. The DNA shown is the 48-base CDR3, in frame from base 1. This record comes from a study of post-analysis software for immune sequencing data (dated by TCRdb to the mid-2010s). In the study overall: Disease courses on record covered relapsing-remitting, secondary progressive and progressive-relapsing multiple sclerosis, though some patients had no subtype annotation. Patient repertoires were compared against 10 to 12 previously published healthy control repertoires from donors aged roughly 6 to 28 years. A subset of samples was prepared in parallel using single-end sample barcoding, then pooled and co-amplified after Illumina adapter ligation. Study-wide findings and limitations: Direct clustering with F measure showed strong co-clustering of samples prepared in the same batch, prompting a batch-effect correction. Patients showed significantly higher frequencies than controls for five TRBV segments, among them TRBV5-6, TRBV5-1 and TRBV20-1. The multiple sclerosis patient group was slightly younger than the control group. Compared with controls, multiple sclerosis patients had significantly lower normalized Chao1 diversity, a finding suggesting substantial peripheral T-cell clonal expansion.

To demonstrate the VDJtools post-analysis software, the study profiled TCR beta repertoires from the peripheral blood of approximately twelve young patients with multiple sclerosis. The multiple sclerosis patients were children and adolescents between roughly 6 and 17 years of age. The chain is encoded by TRBV4-1 joined to TRBJ1-2, with the D segment identity uncertain. The sequence was collected from a girl aged 2-10 years with multiple sclerosis. The material sequenced was blood. The base sequence is TGCGCCAGCAGCCAGACGCGAGGCCAGAGAACCTATGGCTACACCTTC. Its translation is CASSQTRGQRTYGYTF.